This T cell receptor beta chain was documented in a study of T-cell reconstitution after alpha-beta-depleted transplantation in children. This clonotype was observed at least ten times. The library targeted TCRbeta and was prepared with unique molecular identifiers. TCRdb called the PCR reads again in MiXCR, with one record for every CDR3 protein. The sample lists 230,000 or so distinct CDR3 sequences; 12% were seen once. V gave up 0 bases and J gave up 5 bases, with 17 bases separating them. The CDR3 has 16 amino acids. The germline CDR1 and CDR2 sequences are SGHDT and YYEEEE. This specimen consisted of PBMCs from the stem cell graft donor, obtained from the stem cell graft. The TCR was taken from a human donor who donated a stem cell graft to a child with acute lymphoblastic leukemia. The rearrangement uses TRBV5-6 and TRBJ1-2; the D is unclear. CDR3 sequence (DNA): TGTGCCAGCAGCTTGGTGTCGGCGGAGGCTCTATATGGCTACACCTTC. Its translation is CASSLVSAEALYGYTF.